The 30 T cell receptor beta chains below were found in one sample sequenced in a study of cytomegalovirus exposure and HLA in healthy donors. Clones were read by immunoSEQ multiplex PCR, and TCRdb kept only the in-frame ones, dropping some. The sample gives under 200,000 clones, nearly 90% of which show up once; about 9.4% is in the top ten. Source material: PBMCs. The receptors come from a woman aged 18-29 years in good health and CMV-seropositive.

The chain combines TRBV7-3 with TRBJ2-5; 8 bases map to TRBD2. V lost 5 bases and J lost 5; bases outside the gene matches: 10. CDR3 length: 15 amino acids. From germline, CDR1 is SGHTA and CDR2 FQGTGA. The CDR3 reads CASSQTGTRGETQYF. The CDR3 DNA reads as TGTGCCAGCAGCCAGACCGGGACTAGGGGGGAGACCCAGTACTTC.

For the CDR3, the DNA is TGTGCCAGCAGCGTAGACAGGGGATCGGGAAACACCATATATTTT. Translated: CASSVDRGSGNTIYF. The rearrangement links TRBV9 to TRBJ1-3; 7 bases map to TRBD1. Unmatched junction bases numbered 4, after V lost 0 bases and J lost 4 bases. CDR1 and CDR2 (germline): SGDLS, YYNGEE. The CDR3 loop spans 15 amino acids.

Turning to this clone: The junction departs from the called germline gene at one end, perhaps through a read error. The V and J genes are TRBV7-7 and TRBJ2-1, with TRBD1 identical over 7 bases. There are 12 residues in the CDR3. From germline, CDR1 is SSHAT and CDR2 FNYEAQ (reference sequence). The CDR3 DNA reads TGTGCTAGCAGCCCGCAAGGGGGCCAGCAGTTCTTC. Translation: CASSPQGGQQFF.

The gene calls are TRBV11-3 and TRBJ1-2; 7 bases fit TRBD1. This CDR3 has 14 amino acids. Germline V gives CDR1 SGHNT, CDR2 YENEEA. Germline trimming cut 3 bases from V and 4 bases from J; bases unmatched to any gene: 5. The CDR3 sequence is CASSFGQAFYGYTF. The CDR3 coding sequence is TGTGCCAGCAGCTTCGGACAGGCATTCTATGGCTACACCTTC.

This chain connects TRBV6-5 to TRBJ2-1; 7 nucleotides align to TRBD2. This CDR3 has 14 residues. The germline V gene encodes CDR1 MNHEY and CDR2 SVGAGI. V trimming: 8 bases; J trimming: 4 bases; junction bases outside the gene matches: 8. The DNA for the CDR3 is TGTGCCAGCCTCGGACTAGACTTTTACAATGAGCAGTTCTTC. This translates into CASLGLDFYNEQFF.

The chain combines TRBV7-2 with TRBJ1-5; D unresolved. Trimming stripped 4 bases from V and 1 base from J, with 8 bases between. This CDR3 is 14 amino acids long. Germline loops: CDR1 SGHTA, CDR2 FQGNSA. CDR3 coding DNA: TGTGCCAGCAGCTCCCAGATAAGCAATCAGCCCCAGCATTTT. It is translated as CASSSQISNQPQHF.

CDR3 region: CASRPSRSRNTIYF. CDR3 DNA: TGTGCCAGCAGACCTTCACGGTCCCGGAACACCATATATTTT. The genes are TRBV6-5 and TRBJ1-3; D remains unclear. This CDR3 has 14 residues. Trimming pared 6 bases from V and 7 bases from J, leaving 16 bases between. Germline V gene data show CDR1 as MNHEY and CDR2 as SVGAGI.

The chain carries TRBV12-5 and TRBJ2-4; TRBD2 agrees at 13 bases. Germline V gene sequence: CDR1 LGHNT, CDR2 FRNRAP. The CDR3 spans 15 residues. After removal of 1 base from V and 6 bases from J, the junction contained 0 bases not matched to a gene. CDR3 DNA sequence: TGTGCTAGTGGTTTGGGACTAGCGGGAGGAAACATTCAGTACTTC. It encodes CASGLGLAGGNIQYF.

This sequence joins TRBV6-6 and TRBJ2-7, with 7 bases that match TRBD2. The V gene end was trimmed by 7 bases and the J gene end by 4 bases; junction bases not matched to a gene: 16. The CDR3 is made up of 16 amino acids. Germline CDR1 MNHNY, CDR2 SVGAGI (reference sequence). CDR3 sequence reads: CASTPWGERGSYEQYF. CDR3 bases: TGTGCCAGCACCCCGTGGGGCGAGCGGGGTTCGTACGAGCAGTACTTC.

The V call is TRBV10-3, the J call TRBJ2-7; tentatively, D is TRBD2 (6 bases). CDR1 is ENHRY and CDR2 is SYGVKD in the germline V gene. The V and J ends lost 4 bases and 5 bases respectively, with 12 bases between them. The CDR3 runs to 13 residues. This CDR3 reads CAISGRGPDEQYF. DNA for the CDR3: TGTGCCATCAGTGGGAGGGGACCCGACGAGCAGTACTTC.

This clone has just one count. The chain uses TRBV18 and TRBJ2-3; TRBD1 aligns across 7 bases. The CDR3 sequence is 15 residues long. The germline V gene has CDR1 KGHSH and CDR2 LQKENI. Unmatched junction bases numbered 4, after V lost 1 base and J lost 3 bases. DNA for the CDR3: TGTGCCAGCTCACCACGACAGGGCCCTACAGATACGCAGTATTTT. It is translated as CASSPRQGPTDTQYF.

The chain's CDR3 is CASSVSTGQFF. Written as DNA, the CDR3 is TGTGCCAGCAGCGTTTCGACTGGGCAGTTCTTC. This sequence joins TRBV5-6 and TRBJ2-1; D not certain. The CDR3 sequence is 11 residues long. The germline V gene encodes CDR1 SGHDT and CDR2 YYEEEE. The germline V and J ends were trimmed by 4 bases and 12 bases, with 11 bases remaining between them. The whole variable domain, remainder taken from reference TRBV5-6 and TRBJ2-1, is DAGVTQSPTHLIKTRGQQVTLRCSPKSGHDTVSWYQQALGQGPQFIFQYYEEEERQRGNFPDRFSGHQFPNYSSELNVNALLLGDSALYLCASSVSTGQFFGPGTRLTVL.

CDR3 loop: CASSRGGDADTQYF. In DNA form, the CDR3 reads TGCGCCAGCAGCCGTGGGGGGGACGCAGATACGCAGTATTTT. The chain is built from TRBV5-1 and TRBJ2-3; TRBD2 agrees at 7 bases. The CDR3 loop spans 14 amino acids. Trimming at V came to 4 bases and at J to 4 bases, leaving 6 bases not matched to a gene. From germline, CDR1 is SGHRS and CDR2 YFSETQ.

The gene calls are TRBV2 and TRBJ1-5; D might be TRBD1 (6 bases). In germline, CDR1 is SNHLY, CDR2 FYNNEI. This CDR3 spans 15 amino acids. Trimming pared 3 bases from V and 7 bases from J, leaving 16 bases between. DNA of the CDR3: TGTGCCAGCAGTGAGCCTAACCCGGGGGGCCAGCCCCAGCATTTT. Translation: CASSEPNPGGQPQHF.

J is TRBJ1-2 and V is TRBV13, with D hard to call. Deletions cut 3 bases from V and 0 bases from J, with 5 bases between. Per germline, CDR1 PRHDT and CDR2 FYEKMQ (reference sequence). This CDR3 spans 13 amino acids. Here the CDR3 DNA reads TGTGCCAGCAGCTTCGGTTCTAACTATGGCTACACCTTC. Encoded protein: CASSFGSNYGYTF.

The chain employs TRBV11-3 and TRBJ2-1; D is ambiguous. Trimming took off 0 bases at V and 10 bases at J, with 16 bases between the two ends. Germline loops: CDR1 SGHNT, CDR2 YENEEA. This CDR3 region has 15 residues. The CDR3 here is CASSLEFVDAAEQFF. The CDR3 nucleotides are TGTGCCAGCAGCTTAGAATTCGTAGATGCCGCAGAGCAGTTCTTC.

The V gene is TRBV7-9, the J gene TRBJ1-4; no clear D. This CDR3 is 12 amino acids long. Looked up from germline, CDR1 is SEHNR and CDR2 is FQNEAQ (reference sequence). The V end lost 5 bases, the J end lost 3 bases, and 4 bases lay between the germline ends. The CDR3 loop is CASSPANEKLFF. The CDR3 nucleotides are TGTGCCAGCAGCCCCGCTAATGAAAAACTGTTTTTT.

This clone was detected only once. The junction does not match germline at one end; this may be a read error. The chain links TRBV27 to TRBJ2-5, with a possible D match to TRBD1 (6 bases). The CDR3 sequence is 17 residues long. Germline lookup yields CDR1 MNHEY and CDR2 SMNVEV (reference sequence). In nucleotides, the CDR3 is TGTGCCAGCCGTTTACAGGGTTTTGAACGGTACCAAGAGACCCAGTACTTC. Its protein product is CASRLQGFERYQETQYF.

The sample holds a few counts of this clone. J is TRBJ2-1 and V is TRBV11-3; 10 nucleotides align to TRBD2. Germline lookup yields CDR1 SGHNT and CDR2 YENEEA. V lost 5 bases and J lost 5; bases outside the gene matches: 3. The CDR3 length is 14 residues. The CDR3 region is CASSPGTSDNEQFF. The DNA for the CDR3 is TGTGCCAGCAGCCCCGGGACTAGCGACAATGAGCAGTTCTTC.

The CDR3 nucleotides read TGTGCCAGCAGTGTTGGCGGAACCTACGAGCAGTACTTC. Its protein product is CASSVGGTYEQYF. V is TRBV2 and J is TRBJ2-7; D unresolved. From germline, CDR1 is SNHLY and CDR2 FYNNEI. Between the trimmed V and J ends, which lost 4 bases and 2 bases, there was a span of 9 bases. This CDR3 comprises 13 residues.

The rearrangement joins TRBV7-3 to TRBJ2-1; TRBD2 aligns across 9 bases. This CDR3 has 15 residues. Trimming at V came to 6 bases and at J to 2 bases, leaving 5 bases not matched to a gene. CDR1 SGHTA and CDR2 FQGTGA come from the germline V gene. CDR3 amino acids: CASRLSGSPYNEQFF. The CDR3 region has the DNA TGTGCCAGCAGACTTAGCGGGAGCCCCTACAATGAGCAGTTCTTC.

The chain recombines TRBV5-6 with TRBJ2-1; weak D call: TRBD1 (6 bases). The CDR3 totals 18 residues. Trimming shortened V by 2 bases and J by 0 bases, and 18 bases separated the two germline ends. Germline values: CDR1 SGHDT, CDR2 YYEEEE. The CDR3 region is CASSFGWGRFSSYNEQFF. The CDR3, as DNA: TGTGCCAGCAGCTTTGGGTGGGGGCGCTTTAGCTCCTACAATGAGCAGTTCTTC.

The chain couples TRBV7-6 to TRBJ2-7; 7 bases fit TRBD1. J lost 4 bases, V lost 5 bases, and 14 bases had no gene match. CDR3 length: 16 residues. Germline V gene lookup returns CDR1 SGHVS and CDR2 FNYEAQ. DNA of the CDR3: TGTGCCAGCAGCCCCCTGACAGGGCGCAATCTATACGAGCAGTACTTC. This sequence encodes CASSPLTGRNLYEQYF.

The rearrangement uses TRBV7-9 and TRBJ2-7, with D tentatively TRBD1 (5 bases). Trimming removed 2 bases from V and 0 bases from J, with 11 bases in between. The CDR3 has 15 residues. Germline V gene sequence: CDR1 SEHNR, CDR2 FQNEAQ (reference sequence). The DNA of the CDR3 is TGTGCCAGCAGCTTATCCGGCAGGGTCTCCTACGAGCAGTACTTC. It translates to CASSLSGRVSYEQYF.

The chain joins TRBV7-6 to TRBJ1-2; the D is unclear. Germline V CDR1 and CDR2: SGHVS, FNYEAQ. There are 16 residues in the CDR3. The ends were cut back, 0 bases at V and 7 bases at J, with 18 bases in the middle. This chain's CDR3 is CASSLAGGGSPFGYTF. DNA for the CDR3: TGTGCCAGCAGCTTAGCGGGAGGCGGATCACCCTTTGGCTACACCTTC.

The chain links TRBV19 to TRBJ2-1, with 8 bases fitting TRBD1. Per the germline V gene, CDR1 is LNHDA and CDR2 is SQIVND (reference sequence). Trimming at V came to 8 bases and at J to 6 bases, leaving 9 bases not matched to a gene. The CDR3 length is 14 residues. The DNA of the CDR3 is TGTGCCAGTCGACACAGGGGGACCTTCAATGAGCAGTTCTTC. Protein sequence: CASRHRGTFNEQFF.

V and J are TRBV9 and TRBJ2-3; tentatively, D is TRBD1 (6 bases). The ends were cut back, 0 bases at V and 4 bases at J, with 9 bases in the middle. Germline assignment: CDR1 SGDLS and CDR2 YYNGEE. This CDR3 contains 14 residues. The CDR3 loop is CASSVGSGADTQYF. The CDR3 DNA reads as TGTGCCAGCAGCGTAGGATCAGGGGCAGATACGCAGTATTTT. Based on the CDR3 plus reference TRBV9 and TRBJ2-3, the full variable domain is DSGVTQTPKHLITATGQRVTLRCSPRSGDLSVYWYQQSLDQGLQFLIQYYNGEERAKGNILERFSAQQFPDLHSELNLSSLELGDSALYFCASSVGSGADTQYFGPGTRLTVL.

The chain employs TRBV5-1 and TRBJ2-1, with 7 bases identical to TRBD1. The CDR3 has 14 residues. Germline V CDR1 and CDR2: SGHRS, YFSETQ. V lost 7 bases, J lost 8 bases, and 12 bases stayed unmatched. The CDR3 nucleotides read TGCGCCAGCTCTCTGACAGGGAATGCGGATGAGCAGTTCTTC. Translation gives CASSLTGNADEQFF. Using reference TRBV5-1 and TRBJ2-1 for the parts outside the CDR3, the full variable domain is KAGVTQTPRYLIKTRGQQVTLSCSPISGHRSVSWYQQTPGQGLQFLFEYFSETQRNKGNFPGRFSGRQFSNSRSEMNVSTLELGDSALYLCASSLTGNADEQFFGPGTRLTVL.

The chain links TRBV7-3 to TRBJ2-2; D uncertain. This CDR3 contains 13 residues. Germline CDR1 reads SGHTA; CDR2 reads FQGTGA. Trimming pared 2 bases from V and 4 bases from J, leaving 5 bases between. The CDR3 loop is CASSLGPTGELFF. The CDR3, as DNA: TGTGCCAGCAGCTTAGGCCCCACCGGGGAGCTGTTTTTT.

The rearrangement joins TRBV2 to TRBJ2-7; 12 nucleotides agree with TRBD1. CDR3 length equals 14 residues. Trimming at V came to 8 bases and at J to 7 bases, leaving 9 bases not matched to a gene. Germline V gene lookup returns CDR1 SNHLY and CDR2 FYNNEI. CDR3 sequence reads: CASGRDRGRGEQYF. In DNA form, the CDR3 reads TGTGCCAGCGGCCGGGACAGGGGGCGAGGGGAGCAGTACTTC.